This T cell receptor beta chain comes out of a study of metastatic and nonmetastatic thyroid tumors. Study in general: Repertoire comparisons spanned blood and tumor or nodule tissue from malignant and benign thyroid patients. Overall study results and limits: Benign nodules reportedly had significantly lower TCR beta diversity than malignant thyroid tumors in blood and tumor.

Original processing methods: For papillary thyroid cancer, a distant-metastasis classifier was constructed from CDR3 differences observed across clinicopathological groups. TCRdb recomputed clones from the PCR reads via MiXCR. It is TCRdb's table, rather than the study itself, that gives the V and J calls and clone size. The profile covers some 15,000 clones, with around 28% appearing a single time and 45% to 50% taken by the ten largest. CDR1 is KGHDR, CDR2 SFDVKD, per germline. The CDR3 is 14 amino acids. V gave up 10 bases and J gave up 5 bases; unmatched junction bases: 7. In its sample, this clone was seen many times. The antigen is unknown. Patients were all untreated before their thyroid surgery.

This chain links TRBV24-1 with TRBJ2-2, with 9 bases fitting TRBD2. The sample was tumor tissue. This clonotype was obtained from a male donor with papillary thyroid cancer or a benign thyroid nodule (not recorded which). Some clones in this sample may be carry-over from other donors' samples. CDR3 DNA sequence: TGTGCCACGAGTAGCGGGAGACTTACCGGGGAGCTGTTTTTT. As protein: CATSSGRLTGELFF.